Below, 20 T cell receptor beta chains from the same sample are listed, as sequenced in a study of cytomegalovirus exposure and HLA in healthy donors listed by TCRdb under 2017. Library preparation employed the immunoSEQ multiplex PCR assay. For the multiplex PCR, a mixture combining 60 forward primers for TCR Vbeta segments and 13 reverse primers for TCR Jbeta segments was used. As stored in TCRdb, this immuneACCESS dataset retains in-frame rearrangements with V and J assigned. A fraction of the clones does not appear; measured against another copy, unresolved V genes explain less than half of the discrepancy, and the remainder lacks a known reason. This sample holds fewer than 120,000 clones; approximately 82% were observed only once. The ten top clones hold about an eighth of the sample. Source material: PBMCs. These receptors were obtained from a man between 25 and 39 years old in good health and CMV-seropositive.

The chain links TRBV9 to TRBJ2-3; 10 bases align to TRBD2. V shed 0 bases, J shed 5 bases, and the junction held 6 bases outside the gene matches. The CDR3 consists of 16 residues. Germline V gene data show CDR1 as SGDLS and CDR2 as YYNGEE. The CDR3 bases are TGTGCCAGCAGCGTAGTACCTAGCGGGGGACAAGATACGCAGTATTTT. The encoded protein is CASSVVPSGGQDTQYF.

V gene TRBV4-2 combines with J gene TRBJ2-7; the match to TRBD2 covers 9 bases. The CDR3 is 15 amino acids. Trimming removed 4 bases from V and 3 bases from J; junction bases left unmatched: 7. CDR1 is LGHNA and CDR2 is YNFKEQ in the germline V gene. The chain's CDR3 is CASSRPTSGDYEQYF. CDR3 DNA: TGTGCCAGCAGCCGGCCGACTAGCGGAGACTACGAGCAGTACTTC.

The rearrangement joins TRBV5-4 to TRBJ1-4, with TRBD1 as a possible D gene (6 bases). The CDR3 covers 18 residues. Germline CDR1 and CDR2: SGHNT and YYREEE (reference sequence). The germline V and J ends were trimmed by 7 bases and 5 bases, with 27 bases remaining between them. The CDR3 DNA reads as TGTGCCAGCCCCCGGGGTGGCCTCGCCGGAAGGGGGAATGAAAAACTGTTTTTT. Protein product: CASPRGGLAGRGNEKLFF.

This chain uses TRBV28 with TRBJ2-7; TRBD2 agrees at 7 bases. This CDR3 is 14 amino acids long. V shed 1 base and J 2 bases; nucleotides not matched to a gene: 2. Germline lookup yields CDR1 MDHEN and CDR2 SYDVKM. The CDR3 bases are TGTGCCAGCAGTTTATTGGGGGGGACCTACGAGCAGTACTTC. Its translation is CASSLLGGTYEQYF.

V usage is TRBV21-1 and J usage is TRBJ1-2; TRBD1, as called in the table, went unchecked against the DNA. TRBV21-1 is flagged as a pseudogene. The CDR3 sequence is 17 residues long. This CDR3 reads CASSMGASGLGNYGYTF. For the CDR3, the DNA is TGTGCCAGCAGCATGGGGGCCAGTGGGCTGGGGAACTATGGCTACACCTTC.

The chain uses TRBV2 and TRBJ1-2, with a possible D match to TRBD1 (5 bases). Germline CDR1 is SNHLY and CDR2 is FYNNEI. The CDR3 spans 14 residues. The germline V and J ends were trimmed by 0 bases and 4 bases, with 9 bases remaining between them. CDR3 in DNA: TGTGCCAGCAGTGAAGCGCAGGGAGGCTATGGCTACACCTTC. Encoded protein: CASSEAQGGYGYTF.

This clone was seen a single time. The chain employs TRBV7-2 and TRBJ2-7; 10 nucleotides align to TRBD1. CDR1 and CDR2 from the germline V gene are SGHTA and FQGNSA. V shed 5 bases and J 5 bases; nucleotides not matched to a gene: 6. The CDR3 totals 14 residues. The DNA for the CDR3 is TGTGCCAGCAGCCAGGGACAGGGGAGACACGAGCAGTACTTC. Translating it yields CASSQGQGRHEQYF.

This chain uses TRBV11-3 with TRBJ2-2; TRBD2 matches at 11 bases. After removal of 5 bases from V and 3 bases from J, the junction contained 2 bases not matched to a gene. Germline-derived CDR1 and CDR2 are SGHNT and YENEEA. The CDR3 length is 15 residues. The CDR3 DNA reads TGTGCCAGCAGCCCACTAGCGGGGGACACCGGGGAGCTGTTTTTT. Translating it yields CASSPLAGDTGELFF.

This chain links TRBV2 with TRBJ2-2; D is perhaps TRBD2 (7 bases). Trimming shortened V by 11 bases and J by 1 base, and 14 bases separated the two germline ends. The CDR3 sequence is 14 residues long. Germline lookup yields CDR1 SNHLY and CDR2 FYNNEI. CDR3 in DNA: TGTGCCGGTGGGGGCGGGGGGAACACCGGGGAGCTGTTTTTT. It codes for CAGGGGGNTGELFF.

The chain uses TRBV9 and TRBJ2-2, with D unresolved. The V end lost 0 bases, the J end lost 5 bases, and 8 bases lay between the germline ends. CDR1 and CDR2 from the germline V gene are SGDLS and YYNGEE. CDR3 length: 14 amino acids. CDR3 DNA sequence: TGTGCCAGCAGCGTAGCCACGGTAACCGGGGAGCTGTTTTTT. As protein: CASSVATVTGELFF. The variable domain in full, with the rest retrieved from reference TRBV9 and TRBJ2-2, is DSGVTQTPKHLITATGQRVTLRCSPRSGDLSVYWYQQSLDQGLQFLIQYYNGEERAKGNILERFSAQQFPDLHSELNLSSLELGDSALYFCASSVATVTGELFFGEGSRLTVL.

This sequence joins TRBV7-2 and TRBJ2-7, with D tentatively TRBD1 (7 bases). V was cut by 4 bases and J by 6 bases, with 13 bases left in between. This CDR3 comprises 13 residues. CDR1 is SGHTA and CDR2 is FQGNSA in the germline V gene. As DNA, the CDR3 is TGTGCCAGCAGCTGGACTACAGGGGCCGAGCAGTACTTC. It yields the protein CASSWTTGAEQYF.

This sequence joins TRBV4-3 and TRBJ2-3, with D possibly TRBD2 on 7 matching bases. The CDR3 consists of 13 residues. CDR1 and CDR2 (germline): LGHNA, YSLEER. The V gene lost 4 bases and the J gene lost 5 bases, with 10 bases spanning the gap. CDR3 bases: TGCGCCAGCAGCCCGGGGGGCAGAGATACGCAGTATTTT. It yields the protein CASSPGGRDTQYF.

This clone was seen a few times. The chain is built from TRBV28 and TRBJ2-1, with D possibly matching TRBD1 (6 bases). Trimming left V 7 bases short and J 0 bases short, with 13 bases between. This CDR3 region has 15 residues. Germline lookup yields CDR1 MDHEN and CDR2 SYDVKM. The CDR3 here is CASTQTGDSYNEQFF. CDR3 DNA: TGTGCCAGCACGCAGACAGGAGACTCCTACAATGAGCAGTTCTTC.

The gene calls are TRBV28 and TRBJ1-2; tentative D call: TRBD1 (5 bases). The CDR3 is 12 residues long. The V end was cut by 7 bases, the J end by 6 bases, with 12 bases between. Germline V gene lookup returns CDR1 MDHEN and CDR2 SYDVKM. This CDR3 reads CASTQRGDGYTF. CDR3 DNA: TGTGCCAGCACCCAAAGGGGCGATGGCTACACCTTC.

J is TRBJ2-3 and V is TRBV1; the table calls TRBD2, which could not be checked here. TRBV1 corresponds to a pseudogene. The CDR3 extends over 16 amino acids. The CDR3 DNA is TGCACCAGCAGCCCTCCCGGGGGGACAAGCACAGATACGCAGTATTTT. It encodes CTSSPPGGTSTDTQYF.

The chain joins TRBV27 to TRBJ1-6; D uncertain. The CDR3 has 17 residues. V was trimmed by 3 bases and J by 0 bases, leaving 12 bases between them. Per germline, CDR1 MNHEY and CDR2 SMNVEV (reference sequence). CDR3 sequence reads: CASSFYPVSSYNSPLHF. The DNA of the CDR3 is TGTGCCAGCAGTTTTTACCCTGTGAGCTCCTATAATTCACCCCTCCACTTT.

The chain couples TRBV5-6 to TRBJ2-5; a weak D match, TRBD2 (7 bases). The germline CDR1 and CDR2 sequences are SGHDT and YYEEEE. This CDR3 contains 16 residues. Deletions cut 0 bases from V and 2 bases from J, with 14 bases between. CDR3: CASSLGGLAAQETQYF. In DNA, the CDR3 is TGTGCCAGCAGCTTGGGGGGGCTAGCGGCTCAAGAGACCCAGTACTTC. The full variable domain, rest sourced from reference TRBV5-6 and TRBJ2-5, is DAGVTQSPTHLIKTRGQQVTLRCSPKSGHDTVSWYQQALGQGPQFIFQYYEEEERQRGNFPDRFSGHQFPNYSSELNVNALLLGDSALYLCASSLGGLAAQETQYFGPGTRLLVL.

The V gene is TRBV9, the J gene TRBJ1-2, with D unclear. CDR1 is SGDLS and CDR2 is YYNGEE in the germline V gene. The ends were cut back, 0 bases at V and 7 bases at J, with 7 bases in the middle. The CDR3 extends over 12 amino acids. This CDR3 is CASSVGFGGYTF. As DNA, the CDR3 is TGTGCCAGCAGCGTAGGATTCGGTGGCTACACCTTC.

The V gene is TRBV4-1, the J gene TRBJ2-7; 10 bases agree with TRBD2. The length of the CDR3 is 16 residues. Unmatched junction bases numbered 11, after V lost 4 bases and J lost 5 bases. Germline CDR1 MGHRA, CDR2 YSYEKL. CDR3 nucleotide sequence: TGCGCCAGCAGCCTTCGAGCGGGGGGGCTTGCCCACGAGCAGTACTTC. This codes for CASSLRAGGLAHEQYF.

This clone was counted between two and nine times. V and J are TRBV6-5 and TRBJ1-6; 10 positions agree with TRBD1. The germline CDR1 and CDR2 sequences are MNHEY and SVGAGI. There are 14 residues in the CDR3. V trimming: 7 bases; J trimming: 7 bases; junction bases outside the gene matches: 4. CDR3 coding DNA: TGTGCCAGCACCCGGGACAGGGGAAATTCACCCCTCCACTTT. Translating gives CASTRDRGNSPLHF.